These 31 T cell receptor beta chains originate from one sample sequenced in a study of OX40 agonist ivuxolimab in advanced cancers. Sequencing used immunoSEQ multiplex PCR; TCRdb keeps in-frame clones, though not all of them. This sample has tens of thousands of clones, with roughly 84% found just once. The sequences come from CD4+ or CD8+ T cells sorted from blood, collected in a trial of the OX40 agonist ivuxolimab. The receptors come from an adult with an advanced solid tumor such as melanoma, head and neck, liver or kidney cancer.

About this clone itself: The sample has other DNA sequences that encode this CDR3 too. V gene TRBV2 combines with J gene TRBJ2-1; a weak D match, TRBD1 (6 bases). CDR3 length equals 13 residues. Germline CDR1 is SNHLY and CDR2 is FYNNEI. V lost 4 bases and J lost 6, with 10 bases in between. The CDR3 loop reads CASSGQVFNEQFF. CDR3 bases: TGTGCCAGCAGTGGACAGGTGTTCAATGAGCAGTTCTTC.

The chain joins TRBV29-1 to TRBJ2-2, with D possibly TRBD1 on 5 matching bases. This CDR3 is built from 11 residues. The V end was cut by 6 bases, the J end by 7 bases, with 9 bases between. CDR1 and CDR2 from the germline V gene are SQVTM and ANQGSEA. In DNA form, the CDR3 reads TGCAGCGTGGCAGGGTTCGGGGAGCTGTTTTTT. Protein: CSVAGFGELFF.

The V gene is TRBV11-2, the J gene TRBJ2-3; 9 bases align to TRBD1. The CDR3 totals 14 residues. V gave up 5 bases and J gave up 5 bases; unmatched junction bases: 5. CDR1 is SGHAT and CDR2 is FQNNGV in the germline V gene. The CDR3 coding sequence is TGTGCCAGCAGCCCTTGGACAGGGGAAGATACGCAGTATTTT. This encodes CASSPWTGEDTQYF.

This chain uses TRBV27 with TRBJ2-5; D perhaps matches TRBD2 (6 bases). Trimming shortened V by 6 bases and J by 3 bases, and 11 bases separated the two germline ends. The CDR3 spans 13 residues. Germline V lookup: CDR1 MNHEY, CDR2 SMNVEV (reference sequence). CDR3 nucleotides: TGTGCCAGCAGCAGACAGCGGGAAGAGACCCAGTACTTC. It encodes CASSRQREETQYF.

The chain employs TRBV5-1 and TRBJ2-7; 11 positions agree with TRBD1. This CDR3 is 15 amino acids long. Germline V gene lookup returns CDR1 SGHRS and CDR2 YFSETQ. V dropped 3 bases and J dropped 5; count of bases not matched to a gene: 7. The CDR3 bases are TGCGCCAGCAGCTATTATGGGACAGGGGGTAACGAGCAGTACTTC. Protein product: CASSYYGTGGNEQYF. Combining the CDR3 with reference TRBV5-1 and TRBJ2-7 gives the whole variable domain KAGVTQTPRYLIKTRGQQVTLSCSPISGHRSVSWYQQTPGQGLQFLFEYFSETQRNKGNFPGRFSGRQFSNSRSEMNVSTLELGDSALYLCASSYYGTGGNEQYFGPGTRLTVT.

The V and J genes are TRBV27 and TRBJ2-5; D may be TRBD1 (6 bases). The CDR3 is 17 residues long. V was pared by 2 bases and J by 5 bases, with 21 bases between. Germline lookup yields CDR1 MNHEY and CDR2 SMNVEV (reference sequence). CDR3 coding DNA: TGTGCCAGCAGTTTAGGGGGAACAGGGATTGTTCTTGAGACCCAGTACTTC. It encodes CASSLGGTGIVLETQYF.

The CDR3, as DNA: TGTGCCTGGAATCAGGGTAGAAATGAAAAACTGTTTTTT. It specifies CAWNQGRNEKLFF. The chain has TRBV30 and TRBJ1-4; a weak D match, TRBD1 (5 bases). The germline gives CDR1 GTSNPN, CDR2 SVGIG (reference sequence). This CDR3 is 13 amino acids long. Trimming removed 4 bases from V and 5 bases from J, with 11 bases in between.

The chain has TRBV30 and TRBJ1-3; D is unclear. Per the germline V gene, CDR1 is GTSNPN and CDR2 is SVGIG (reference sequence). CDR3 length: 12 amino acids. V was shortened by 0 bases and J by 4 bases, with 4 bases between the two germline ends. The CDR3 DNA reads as TGTGCCTGGAGTGTGGGGGGAAACACCATATATTTT. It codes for CAWSVGGNTIYF.

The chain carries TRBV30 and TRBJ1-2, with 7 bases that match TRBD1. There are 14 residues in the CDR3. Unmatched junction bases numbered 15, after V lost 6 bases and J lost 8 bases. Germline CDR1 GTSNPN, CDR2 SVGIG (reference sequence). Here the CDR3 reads CACRIRTGLRGYTF. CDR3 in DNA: TGTGCCTGTCGCATCCGGACAGGACTACGGGGCTACACCTTC.

The CDR3 loop reads CASSSGRKNTEAFF. CDR3 nucleotides: TGTGCCAGCAGTTCTGGACGGAAGAACACTGAAGCTTTCTTT. The chain combines TRBV7-9 with TRBJ1-1; D is undetermined. The ends were cut back, 6 bases at V and 1 base at J, with 12 bases in the middle. Germline V gene sequence: CDR1 SEHNR, CDR2 FQNEAQ (reference sequence). The CDR3 totals 14 residues.

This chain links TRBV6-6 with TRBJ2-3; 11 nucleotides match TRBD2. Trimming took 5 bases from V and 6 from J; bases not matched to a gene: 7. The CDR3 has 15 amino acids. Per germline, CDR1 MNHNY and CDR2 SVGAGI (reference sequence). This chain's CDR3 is CASSRYSGGVDTQYF. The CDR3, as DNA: TGTGCCAGCAGTCGATATAGCGGGGGGGTGGATACGCAGTATTTT.

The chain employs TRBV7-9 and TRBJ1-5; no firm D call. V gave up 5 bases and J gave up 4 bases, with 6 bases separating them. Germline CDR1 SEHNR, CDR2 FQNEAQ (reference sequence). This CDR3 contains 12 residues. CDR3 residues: CASSRDNQPQHF. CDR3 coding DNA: TGTGCCAGCAGCCGCGATAATCAGCCCCAGCATTTT.

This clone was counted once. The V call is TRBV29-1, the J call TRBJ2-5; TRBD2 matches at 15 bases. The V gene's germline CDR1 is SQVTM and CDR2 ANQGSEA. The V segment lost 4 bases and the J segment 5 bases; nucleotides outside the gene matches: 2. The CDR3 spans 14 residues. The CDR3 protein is CSVGTSGRGETQYF. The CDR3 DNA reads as TGCAGCGTTGGGACTAGCGGGAGGGGTGAGACCCAGTACTTC.

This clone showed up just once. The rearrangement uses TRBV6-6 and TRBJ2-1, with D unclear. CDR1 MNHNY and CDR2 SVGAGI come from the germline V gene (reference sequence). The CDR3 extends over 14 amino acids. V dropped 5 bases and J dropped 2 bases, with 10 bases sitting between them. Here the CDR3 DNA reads TGTGCCAGCAGTGACCAGAGGCCCTACAATGAGCAGTTCTTC. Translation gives CASSDQRPYNEQFF.

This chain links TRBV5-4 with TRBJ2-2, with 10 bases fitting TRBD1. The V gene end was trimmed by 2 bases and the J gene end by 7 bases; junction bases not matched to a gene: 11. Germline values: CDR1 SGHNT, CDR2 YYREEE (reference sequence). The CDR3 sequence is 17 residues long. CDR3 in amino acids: CASSFGGGTGVVGELFF. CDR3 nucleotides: TGTGCCAGCAGCTTCGGGGGAGGGACAGGGGTTGTCGGGGAGCTGTTTTTT.

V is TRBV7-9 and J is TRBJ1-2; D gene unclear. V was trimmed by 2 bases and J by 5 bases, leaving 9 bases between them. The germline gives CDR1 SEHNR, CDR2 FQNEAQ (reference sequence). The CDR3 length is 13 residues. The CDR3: CASSLFVDYGYTF. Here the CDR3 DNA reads TGTGCCAGCAGCTTATTTGTCGATTATGGCTACACCTTC.

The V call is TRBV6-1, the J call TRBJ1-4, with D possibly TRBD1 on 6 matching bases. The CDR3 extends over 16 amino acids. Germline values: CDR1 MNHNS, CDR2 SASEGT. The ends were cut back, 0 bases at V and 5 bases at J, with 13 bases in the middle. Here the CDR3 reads CASSEAFGRGNEKLFF. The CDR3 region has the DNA TGTGCCAGCAGTGAAGCTTTCGGCAGGGGAAATGAAAAACTGTTTTTT.

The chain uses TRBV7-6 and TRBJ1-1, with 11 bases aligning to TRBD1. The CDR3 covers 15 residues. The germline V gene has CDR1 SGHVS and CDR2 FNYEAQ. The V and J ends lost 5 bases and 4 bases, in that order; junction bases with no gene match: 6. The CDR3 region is CASSPWDRGTTEAFF. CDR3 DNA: TGTGCCAGCAGCCCATGGGACAGGGGGACCACTGAAGCTTTCTTT.

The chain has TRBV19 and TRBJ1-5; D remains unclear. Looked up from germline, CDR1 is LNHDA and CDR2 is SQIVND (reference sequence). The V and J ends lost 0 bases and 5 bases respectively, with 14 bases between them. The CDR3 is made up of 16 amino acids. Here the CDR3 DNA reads TGTGCCAGTAGTATAGATCACCAGGAGGGTCATCAGCCCCAGCATTTT. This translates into CASSIDHQEGHQPQHF.

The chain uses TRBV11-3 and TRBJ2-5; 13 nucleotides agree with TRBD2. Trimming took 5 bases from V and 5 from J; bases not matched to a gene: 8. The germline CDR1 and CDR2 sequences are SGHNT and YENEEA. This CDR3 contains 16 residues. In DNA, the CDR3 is TGTGCCAGCAGCGAGGGGACTAGCGGGAAGGGGGAGACCCAGTACTTC. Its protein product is CASSEGTSGKGETQYF.

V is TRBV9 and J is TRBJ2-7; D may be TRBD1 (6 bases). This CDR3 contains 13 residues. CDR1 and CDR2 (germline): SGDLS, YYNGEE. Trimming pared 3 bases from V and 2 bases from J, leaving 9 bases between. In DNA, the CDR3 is TGTGCCAGCAGCGCGACAGGAACCTACGAGCAGTACTTC. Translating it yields CASSATGTYEQYF.

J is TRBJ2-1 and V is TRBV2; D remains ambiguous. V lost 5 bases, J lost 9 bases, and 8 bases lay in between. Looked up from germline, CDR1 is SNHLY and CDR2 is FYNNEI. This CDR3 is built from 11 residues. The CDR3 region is CASSNILEQFF. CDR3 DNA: TGTGCCAGCAGTAACATTCTTGAGCAGTTCTTC. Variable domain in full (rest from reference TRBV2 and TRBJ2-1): EPEVTQTPSHQVTQMGQEVILRCVPISNHLYFYWYRQILGQKVEFLVSFYNNEISEKSEIFDDQFSVERPDGSNFTLKIRSTKLEDSAMYFCASSNILEQFFGPGTRLTVL.

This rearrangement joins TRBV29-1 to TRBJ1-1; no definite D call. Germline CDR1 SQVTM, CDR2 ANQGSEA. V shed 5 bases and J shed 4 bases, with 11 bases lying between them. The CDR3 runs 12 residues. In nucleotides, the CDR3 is TGCAGCGTTACCAGGAGGGTCACTGAAGCTTTCTTT. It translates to CSVTRRVTEAFF.

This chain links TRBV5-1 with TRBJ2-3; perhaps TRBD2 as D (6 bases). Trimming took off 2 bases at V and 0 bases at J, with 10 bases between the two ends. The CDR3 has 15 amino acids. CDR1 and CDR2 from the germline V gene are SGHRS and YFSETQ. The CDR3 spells CASSFGGSSTDTQYF. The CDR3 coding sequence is TGCGCCAGCAGCTTTGGAGGGAGCAGCACAGATACGCAGTATTTT.

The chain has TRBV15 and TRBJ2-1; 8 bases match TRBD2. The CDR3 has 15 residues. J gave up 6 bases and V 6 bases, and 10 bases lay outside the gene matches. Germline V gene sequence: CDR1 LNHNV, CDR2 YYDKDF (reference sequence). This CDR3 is CATRKGAGASNEQFF. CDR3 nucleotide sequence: TGTGCCACCAGAAAAGGAGCGGGGGCCTCCAATGAGCAGTTCTTC.

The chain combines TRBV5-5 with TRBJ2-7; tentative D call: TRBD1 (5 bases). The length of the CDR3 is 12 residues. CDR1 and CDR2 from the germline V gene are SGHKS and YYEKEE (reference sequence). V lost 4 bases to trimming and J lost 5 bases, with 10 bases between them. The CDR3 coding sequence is TGTGCCAGCAGCCCCGACAGAAACGAGCAGTACTTC. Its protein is CASSPDRNEQYF.

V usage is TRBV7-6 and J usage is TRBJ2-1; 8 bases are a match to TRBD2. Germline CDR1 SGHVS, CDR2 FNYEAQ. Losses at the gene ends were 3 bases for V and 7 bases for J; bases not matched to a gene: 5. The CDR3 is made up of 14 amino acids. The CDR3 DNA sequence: TGTGCCAGCAGCTTTCGGGAGGGGGGGAATGAGCAGTTCTTC. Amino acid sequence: CASSFREGGNEQFF.

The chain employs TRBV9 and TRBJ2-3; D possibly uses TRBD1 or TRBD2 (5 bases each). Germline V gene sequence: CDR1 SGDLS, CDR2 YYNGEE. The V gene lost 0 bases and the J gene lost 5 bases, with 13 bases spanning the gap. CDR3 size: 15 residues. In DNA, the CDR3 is TGTGCCAGCAGCGTAGAGGAGTGGGACGGAGATACGCAGTATTTT. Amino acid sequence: CASSVEEWDGDTQYF.

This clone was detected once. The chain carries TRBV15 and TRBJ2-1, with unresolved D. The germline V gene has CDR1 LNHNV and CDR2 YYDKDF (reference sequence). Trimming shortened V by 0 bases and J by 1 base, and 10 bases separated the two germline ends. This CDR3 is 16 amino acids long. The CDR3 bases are TGTGCCACCAGCAGAGATTTGGCCCAATCCTACAATGAGCAGTTCTTC. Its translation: CATSRDLAQSYNEQFF.

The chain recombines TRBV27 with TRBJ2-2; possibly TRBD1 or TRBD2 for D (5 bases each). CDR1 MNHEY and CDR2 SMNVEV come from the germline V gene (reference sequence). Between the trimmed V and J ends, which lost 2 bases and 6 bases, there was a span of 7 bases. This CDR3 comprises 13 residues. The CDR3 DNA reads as TGTGCCAGCAGTTTAATGGGACCCGGGGAGCTGTTTTTT. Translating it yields CASSLMGPGELFF.

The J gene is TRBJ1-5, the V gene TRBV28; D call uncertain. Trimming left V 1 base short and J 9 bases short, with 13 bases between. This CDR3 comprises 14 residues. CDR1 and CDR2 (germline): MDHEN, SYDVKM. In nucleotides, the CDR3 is TGTGCCAGCAGTTTATTGAGCAGGCGGTGGCCCCAGCATTTT. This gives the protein CASSLLSRRWPQHF. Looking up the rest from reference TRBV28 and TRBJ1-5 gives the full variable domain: DVKVTQSSRYLVKRTGEKVFLECVQDMDHENMFWYRQDPGLGLRLIYFSYDVKMKEKGDIPEGYSVSREKKERFSLILESASTNQTSMYLCASSLLSRRWPQHFGDGTRLSIL.